This T cell receptor (beta chain) is from a study of blood T cell repertoires in COVID-19. Overall study: PBMCs, B-cell-depleted T cells, or T cells were the source of the cDNA or gDNA that made up the material.

Some clones are missing from TCRdb's copy, which holds only in-frame ones; the method was immunoSEQ multiplex PCR. The sample carries 300,000 to 400,000 clones, around 87% recorded once. This CDR3 region has 13 residues. From germline, CDR1 is MDHEN and CDR2 SYDVKM. The V segment lost 8 bases and the J segment 9 bases; nucleotides outside the gene matches: 10. The sample comprised peripheral blood. The TCR sequence derives from a woman between 45 and 60 years old who had recovered from COVID-19. The gene calls are TRBV28 and TRBJ2-4, with 7 bases lining up with TRBD2. DNA of the CDR3: TGTGCCAGCGCGGTCCCGGGGAGGGGCATTCAGTACTTC. As protein: CASAVPGRGIQYF.